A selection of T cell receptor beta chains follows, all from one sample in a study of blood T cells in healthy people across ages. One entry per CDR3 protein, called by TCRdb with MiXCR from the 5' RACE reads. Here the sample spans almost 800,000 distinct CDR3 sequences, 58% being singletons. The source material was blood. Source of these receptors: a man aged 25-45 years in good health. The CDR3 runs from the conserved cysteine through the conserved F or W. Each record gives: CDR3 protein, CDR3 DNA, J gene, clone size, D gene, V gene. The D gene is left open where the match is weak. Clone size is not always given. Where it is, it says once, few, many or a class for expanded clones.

cdr3_aa: CATSDTQGGWETQYF; cdr3_nt: TGTGCCACCAGTGATACCCAGGGAGGCTGGGAGACCCAGTACTTC; j_call: TRBJ2-5; clone_size: NA; d_call: NA; v_call: TRBV24-1
cdr3_aa: CADARGFGANVLTF; cdr3_nt: TGTGCCGACGCAAGGGGGTTCGGGGCCAACGTCCTGACTTTC; j_call: TRBJ2-6; clone_size: NA; d_call: NA; v_call: TRBV7-2
cdr3_aa: CATSRDTGLETQYF; cdr3_nt: TGTGCCACCAGCAGGGATACAGGGCTGGAGACCCAGTACTTC; j_call: TRBJ2-5; clone_size: NA; d_call: NA; v_call: TRBV15
cdr3_aa: CASSRGSGGSSYNEQYF; cdr3_nt: TGTGCCAGCAGCCGAGGTAGCGGGGGGAGCTCCTACAATGAGCAGTACTTC; j_call: TRBJ2-7; clone_size: NA; d_call: TRBD2; v_call: TRBV5-6
cdr3_aa: CSVIGVKNEQFF; cdr3_nt: TGCAGTGTCATCGGGGTTAAGAATGAGCAGTTCTTC; j_call: TRBJ2-1; clone_size: NA; d_call: NA; v_call: TRBV20-1
cdr3_aa: CASSLPVPGANVLTF; cdr3_nt: TGTGCCAGCAGCCTGCCGGTCCCCGGGGCCAACGTCCTGACTTTC; j_call: TRBJ2-6; clone_size: NA; d_call: NA; v_call: TRBV7-9
cdr3_aa: CASRALAGGRYEQYF; cdr3_nt: TGTGCCAGCAGGGCTCTAGCGGGAGGTCGCTACGAGCAGTACTTC; j_call: TRBJ2-7; clone_size: few; d_call: TRBD2; v_call: TRBV6-6
cdr3_aa: CASSLSDTQYF; cdr3_nt: TGTGCCAGCAGCTTATCGGATACGCAGTATTTT; j_call: TRBJ2-3; clone_size: many; d_call: NA; v_call: TRBV5-1
cdr3_aa: CSVRQGARDTQYF; cdr3_nt: TGCAGCGTCCGACAGGGAGCGAGAGATACGCAGTATTTT; j_call: TRBJ2-3; clone_size: few; d_call: TRBD1; v_call: TRBV29-1
cdr3_aa: CASRPGTGGSYEQYF; cdr3_nt: TGTGCCAGCAGACCCGGGACAGGGGGCTCCTACGAGCAGTACTTC; j_call: TRBJ2-7; clone_size: NA; d_call: TRBD1; v_call: TRBV30
cdr3_aa: CAVQGPLAGTWQYF; cdr3_nt: TGTGCCGTACAGGGCCCACTAGCGGGTACGTGGCAGTACTTC; j_call: TRBJ2-7; clone_size: few; d_call: TRBD2; v_call: TRBV2
cdr3_aa: CSASPGTSGSYNEQFF; cdr3_nt: TGCAGTGCAAGTCCCGGGACTAGCGGAAGCTACAATGAGCAGTTCTTC; j_call: TRBJ2-1; clone_size: NA; d_call: TRBD2; v_call: TRBV20-1
cdr3_aa: CSADLSGGGYNEQFF; cdr3_nt: TGCAGTGCCGACCTTAGCGGGGGCGGTTACAATGAGCAGTTCTTC; j_call: TRBJ2-1; clone_size: NA; d_call: TRBD2; v_call: TRBV20-1
cdr3_aa: CSADGTSGDPSTDTQYF; cdr3_nt: TGCAGCGCAGACGGGACTAGCGGGGACCCTAGCACAGATACGCAGTATTTT; j_call: TRBJ2-3; clone_size: few; d_call: TRBD2; v_call: TRBV29-1
cdr3_aa: CASTGTGGGRVGGYTF; cdr3_nt: TGTGCCAGCACCGGGACAGGGGGCGGGAGGGTCGGAGGCTACACCTTC; j_call: TRBJ1-2; clone_size: NA; d_call: TRBD1; v_call: TRBV6-1
cdr3_aa: CSARAGIYEQYF; cdr3_nt: TGCAGTGCTAGAGCAGGGATCTACGAGCAGTACTTC; j_call: TRBJ2-7; clone_size: NA; d_call: NA; v_call: TRBV20-1
cdr3_aa: CASSSITGTSGRYEQYF; cdr3_nt: TGTGCCAGCAGCTCCATTACCGGGACTAGCGGGAGGTACGAGCAGTACTTC; j_call: TRBJ2-7; clone_size: once; d_call: TRBD2; v_call: TRBV7-9
cdr3_aa: CASSLDPVMNTEAFF; cdr3_nt: TGTGCCAGCAGCTTAGATCCGGTAATGAACACTGAAGCTTTCTTT; j_call: TRBJ1-1; clone_size: few; d_call: NA; v_call: TRBV11-2
cdr3_aa: CSASGTSGRPHNEQFF; cdr3_nt: TGCAGTGCTAGTGGGACTAGCGGGAGACCCCACAATGAGCAGTTCTTC; j_call: TRBJ2-1; clone_size: NA; d_call: TRBD2; v_call: TRBV20-1
cdr3_aa: CSARAVVPKPTDQPQHF; cdr3_nt: TGCAGTGCTAGAGCGGTTGTTCCAAAGCCCACGGATCAGCCCCAGCATTTT; j_call: TRBJ1-5; clone_size: once; d_call: NA; v_call: TRBV20-1
cdr3_aa: CSASARELGYYNEQFF; cdr3_nt: TGCAGTGCTAGTGCTAGGGAGCTAGGGTATTACAATGAGCAGTTCTTC; j_call: TRBJ2-1; clone_size: NA; d_call: NA; v_call: TRBV20-1
cdr3_aa: CASSAGQGGNEQFF; cdr3_nt: TGTGCCAGCAGCGCAGGACAGGGGGGGAATGAGCAGTTCTTC; j_call: TRBJ2-1; clone_size: NA; d_call: TRBD1; v_call: TRBV7-3
cdr3_aa: CSARGSGQPQHF; cdr3_nt: TGCAGTGCTAGGGGTAGTGGTCAGCCCCAGCATTTT; j_call: TRBJ1-5; clone_size: NA; d_call: NA; v_call: TRBV20-1
cdr3_aa: CSARDRMVKYGYTF; cdr3_nt: TGCAGTGCTAGAGACAGGATGGTAAAGTATGGCTACACCTTC; j_call: TRBJ1-2; clone_size: NA; d_call: NA; v_call: TRBV20-1